This TCR beta chain comes out of a study of cytomegalovirus exposure and HLA in healthy donors. With regard to this clone: What it binds is not known.

There are 13 residues in the CDR3. With 11 bases clipped from V and 4 bases from J, the junction kept 10 bases outside the gene matches. Germline lookup yields CDR1 SNHLY and CDR2 FYNNEI. Whole-study results and caveats: A cluster of highly shared sequence variants was likely a sequencing artifact. A later analysis linked a missense variant in DCLRE1C to the trimming of TCR beta V and J genes. Common viral pathogens (according to a later analysis) appeared linked to several of the most significant clusters. A later look showed TCR association rates differing by HLA locus, highest for DRB1 and lowest for HLA-C.

The PCR ran on 60 Vbeta and 13 Jbeta primers. Produced via immunoSEQ multiplex PCR; TCRdb's table is partial and in-frame only. The sample yields just over 20,000 clones, of which the top ten take up more than 20%. The chain couples TRBV2 to TRBJ1-2, with 7 bases matching TRBD1. The sequenced material came from PBMCs. This TCR was recovered from a man aged 60-69 years in good health and CMV-seropositive. The DNA for the CDR3 is TGTGCCGGCTCACGGGGACAGTTCTATGGCTACACCTTC. Protein product: CAGSRGQFYGYTF.